This TCR beta chain was sequenced for a study of T cell responses to AZD1222 COVID-19 vaccine (dated by TCRdb to the early 2020s). Regarding the research as a whole: TCR sequencing was performed for 230 to 250 trial participants, of whom 200 to 220 were given two doses of AZD1222 and some 26 were given two doses of MenACWY control vaccine. Trial participants were enrolled by age into subgroups of 18-55, 56-69 and 70-plus years, and around 150, 28 and 57 TCR-sequenced participants, respectively, were included in these subgroups. Results and caveats for the whole study, not just this receptor: CD4 TCRs associated with the vaccine covered the entire spike protein, and the dominant responses were in regions 160-218 and 743-854. Only a handful of AZD1222 recipients were SARS-CoV-2 seropositive at baseline, limiting conclusions about previously exposed vaccinees. Most participants were white British and females outnumbered males, and the authors suggested that clonal diversity may have been underestimated. Spike-specific TCR breadth and depth rose significantly after two AZD1222 doses compared with day 0 and with MenACWY recipients. The 56-69-year group was small, and its depth increase did not reach significance, likely because of low power. No day 14 peak-response samples were available, so repertoires were characterized only after the peak T cell response. Reportedly, almost half of the unique spike-specific TCRs recognized epitopes lying outside the regions that are mutated in the B.1.351 and B.1.1.7 variants.

Explained via the paper, the time point label denotes: about 28 days (+/-7) after the second vaccine dose. AZD1222 recipients given second doses at about 4 weeks or at about 12 weeks were pooled, since spike-specific TCR depth and breadth were not found to differ between the two schedules. The vaccinee samples were drawn from two UK trials, COV001 and COV002, one of which was a single-blind randomized controlled phase 2/3 trial testing AZD1222 (ChAdOx1 nCoV-19) in healthy adults. Trial participant PBMC samples were collected at day 0 and day 28 after the second dose for TCRbeta chain sequencing. A remark on this clone: Its target antigen remains unknown. No much larger clone exists at a distance of one base, and base qualities are not known.

Counted from cysteine to phenylalanine, this CDR3 has 12 amino acids. Only the CDR3 DNA stays, 36 bases, in frame from base 1. Via the germline V gene, CDR1 is MGHDK and CDR2 SYGVNS. V is shortened by 3 bases, J by 1 base, and the region joining them spans 4 bases. The CDR3 regions of human TCRbeta chains were analyzed by immunosequencing. The study's own analysis went as follows. Repertoire TCRs were checked for matches against a reference library of SARS-CoV-2-specific TCRs that had been generated using the MIRA antigen-specificity platform. Breadth meant the fraction of unique TCRs that were SARS-CoV-2-associated, whereas depth meant the fraction of total T cells that were SARS-CoV-2-associated. Using the MIRA data, every spike-specific TCR was mapped to the spike region that the TCR reacted to and assigned to either a CD4 or a CD8 class. Log10-transformed breadth and depth values were compared by one-way ANOVA with Sidak's multiple comparisons tests. TCRdb re-hosts the immuneACCESS table, in-frame sequences only. Its copies lack some clones; in the studies checked, an unresolved V gene accounts for under half of them, and the cause for the rest is not known. Clone size and V and J calls were adopted from that table, with D and trimming inferred from the DNA. This sample comprises approximately 91,000 clones, approximately 90% of them detected only once. Around 30% of the sample is taken by the ten largest.

Material: peripheral blood, obtained 28 days after the second AZD1222 dose. The rearrangement joined TRBV25-1 to TRBJ2-7; no confident D gene assignment can be made. The receptor's source is an adult who received the AZD1222 COVID-19 vaccine. The bases are TGTGCCAGCAGTGATCTTTCCTACGAGCAGTACTTC. This sequence encodes CASSDLSYEQYF.